This TCR beta chain emerged from a study of lymphopenia after photon versus proton radiotherapy. Findings of the study overall: Better survival with proton therapy was suggested as possible, not demonstrated. Photon-treated patients lost naive T cells and TCR diversity; proton-treated stayed stable. After lymphocyte nadir, photon-treated repertoires showed oligoclonal expansion, especially CD8+ Temra.

Sequenced by immunoSEQ multiplex PCR; TCRdb stores in-frame clones only, minus some. The sample carries 65,000 to 85,000 clones, about 90% recorded once. Worth noting for this clone: Its cognate antigen is unknown.

Trimming left V 7 bases short and J 8 bases short, with 14 bases between. The CDR3 is made up of 13 amino acids. From germline, CDR1 is MDHEN and CDR2 SYDVKM. This clonotype was obtained from a woman aged 40 to 49 with cholangiocarcinoma. This specimen was peripheral blood, taken from a patient treated with photon-based radiotherapy. This sequence joins TRBV28 and TRBJ1-4; D remains unclear. Written as DNA, the CDR3 is TGTGCCAGCAAAGAAGGGCTTGTCGAAAAACTGTTTTTT. Protein: CASKEGLVEKLFF.